This TCR beta chain was sequenced for a study of blood T cells in healthy people across ages. Regarding the study as a whole: Unknown CMV status may confound age-related changes in expanded clones.

For this clonotype: Its specificity is not known.

Each sample yielded at least 6 micrograms of PBMC total RNA. A sample-barcoded 5' primer and a J-beta primer mix were used in a second PCR of about 7 to 12 cycles. TCRdb re-called the 5' RACE reads with MiXCR, one entry per CDR3 protein. The sample has 1 million or so distinct CDR3 sequences; 20% to 25% are singletons. This sample also belongs to another study, concerning T cells of mothers and their children. That paper states: Related and unrelated pairs show similar shaping of TCR recombination output by thymic selection. Normalized overlap was always slightly, never significantly, higher in related than unrelated mother-child pairs.

The source is a girl aged 2 to 9 in good health. The sequenced sample consisted of blood.

The CDR3 here is CASSLLRGPYNEQFF. DNA for the CDR3: TGTGCCAGCAGTTTATTGCGGGGACCTTACAATGAGCAGTTCTTC. This chain links TRBV28 with TRBJ2-5; possibly TRBD2 for D (6 bases). Gene TRBJ2-1 matches the end of the DNA better, so the J call may be wrong. Germline CDR1 reads MDHEN; CDR2 reads SYDVKM. This CDR3 contains 15 residues.